The next 5 T cell receptor beta chains were all read from a single sample in a study of OX40 agonist ivuxolimab in advanced cancers. Library prep was done by the immunoSEQ multiplex PCR assay. This immuneACCESS table, as held by TCRdb, lists in-frame sequences with V and J called but not all clones. Of the missing ones, under half trace to an unresolved V gene in checked studies; the others have no known cause. Across this sample there are 50,000 to 65,000 clones, with approximately 83% seen only once. Approximately 4.5% of the sample comes from the top ten. Sequencing used CD4+ or CD8+ T cells sorted from blood, obtained in a trial of the OX40 agonist ivuxolimab. These receptors all stem from an adult with an advanced solid tumor such as melanoma, head and neck, liver or kidney cancer.

V usage is TRBV5-1 and J usage is TRBJ2-4; 11 nucleotides agree with TRBD1. Looked up from germline, CDR1 is SGHRS and CDR2 is YFSETQ. Unmatched junction bases numbered 7, after V lost 4 bases and J lost 1 base. This CDR3 is built from 17 residues. As DNA, the CDR3 is TGCGCCAGCAGCCCCGGGACAGGGGGTGAGGCCAAAAACATTCAGTACTTC. Its translation is CASSPGTGGEAKNIQYF.

This clone was seen just once. This chain links TRBV14 with TRBJ2-2, with 9 bases fitting TRBD2. Trimming at V came to 1 base and at J to 14 bases, leaving 8 bases not matched to a gene. Per the germline V gene, CDR1 is SGHDN and CDR2 is FVKESK. This CDR3 has 14 residues. For the CDR3, the DNA is TGTGCCAGCAGCCAAGGATTAGCGGGGGCGAACCTGTTTTTT. This gives the protein CASSQGLAGANLFF.

About this clone itself: At one of its ends the junction is not consistent with the germline gene, which may arise from a read error. The rearrangement links TRBV7-9 to TRBJ2-1, with D possibly being TRBD2 (6 bases). This CDR3 has 14 amino acids. The V gene's germline CDR1 is SEHNR and CDR2 FQNEAQ (reference sequence). The CDR3 coding sequence is TGTGCCAGCAGCGTAGCGGCCTCCTACAATGAGCAGTTCTTC. Its protein is CASSVAASYNEQFF.

The chain recombines TRBV5-4 with TRBJ2-5; tentatively, D is TRBD2 (5 bases). The CDR3 totals 14 residues. Trimming removed 4 bases at V and 4 bases at J, with 14 bases between. Germline values: CDR1 SGHNT, CDR2 YYREEE (reference sequence). CDR3 loop: CASSPFGRGETQYF. CDR3 sequence (DNA): TGTGCCAGCAGCCCCTTTGGGAGAGGAGAGACCCAGTACTTC.

The chain links TRBV10-3 to TRBJ2-5; D remains ambiguous. This CDR3 has 17 residues. The V end was cut by 5 bases, the J end by 4 bases, with 23 bases between. Germline V gene sequence: CDR1 ENHRY, CDR2 SYGVKD. CDR3 protein: CAISPVPPKDVRETQYF. CDR3 bases: TGTGCCATCAGTCCTGTACCCCCCAAGGACGTCAGAGAGACCCAGTACTTC.